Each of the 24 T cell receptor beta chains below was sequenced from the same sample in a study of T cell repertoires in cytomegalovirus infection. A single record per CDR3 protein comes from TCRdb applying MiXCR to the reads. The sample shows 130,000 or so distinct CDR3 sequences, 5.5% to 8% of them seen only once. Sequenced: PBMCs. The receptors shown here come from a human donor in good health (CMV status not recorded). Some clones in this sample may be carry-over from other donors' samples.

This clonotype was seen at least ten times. The CDR3 DNA is TGTGCCAGCAGCTTCGGGGGTAGCGAGCAGTACTTC. Translation: CASSFGGSEQYF. The chain uses TRBV7-9 and TRBJ2-7; D possibly corresponds to TRBD2 (6 bases). CDR3 length: 12 residues. Looked up from germline, CDR1 is SEHNR and CDR2 is FQNEAQ (reference sequence). V lost 3 bases, J lost 6 bases, and 9 bases lay in between.

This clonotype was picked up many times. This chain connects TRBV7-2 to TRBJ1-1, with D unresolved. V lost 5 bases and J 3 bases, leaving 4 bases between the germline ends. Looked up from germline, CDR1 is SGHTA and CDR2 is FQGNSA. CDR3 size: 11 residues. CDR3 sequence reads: CASSRYTEAFF. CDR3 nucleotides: TGTGCCAGCAGCCGCTACACTGAAGCTTTCTTT.

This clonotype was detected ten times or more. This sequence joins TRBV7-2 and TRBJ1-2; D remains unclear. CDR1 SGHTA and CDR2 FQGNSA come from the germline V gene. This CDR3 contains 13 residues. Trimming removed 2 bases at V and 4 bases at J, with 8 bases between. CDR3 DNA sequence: TGTGCCAGCAGCTTACGCGAAAGCTATGGCTACACCTTC. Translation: CASSLRESYGYTF.

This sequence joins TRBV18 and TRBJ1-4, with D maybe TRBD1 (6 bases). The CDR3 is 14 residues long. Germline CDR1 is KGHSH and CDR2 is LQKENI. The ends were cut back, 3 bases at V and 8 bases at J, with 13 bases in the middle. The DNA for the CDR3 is TGTGCCAGCTCACCGCGGGGGGCAGAGGAAAAACTGTTTTTT. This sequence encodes CASSPRGAEEKLFF.

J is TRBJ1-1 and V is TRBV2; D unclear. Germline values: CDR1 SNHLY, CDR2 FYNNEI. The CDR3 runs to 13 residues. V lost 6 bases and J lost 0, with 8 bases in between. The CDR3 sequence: CASRLELNTEAFF. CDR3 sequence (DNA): TGTGCCAGCAGGCTAGAATTGAACACTGAAGCTTTCTTT.

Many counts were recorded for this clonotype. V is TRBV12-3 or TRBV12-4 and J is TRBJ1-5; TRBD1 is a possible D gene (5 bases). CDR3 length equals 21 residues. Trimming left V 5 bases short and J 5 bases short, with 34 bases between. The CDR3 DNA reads TGTGCCAGCAGTGTTCACACTCCGGGAAAGAGGGGTTCCGACCAATATCAGCCCCAGCATTTT. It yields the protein CASSVHTPGKRGSDQYQPQHF.

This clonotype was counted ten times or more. As DNA, the CDR3 is TGTGCCAGCAGCGGCAGGGGAATGAACACTGAAGCTTTCTTT. Protein sequence: CASSGRGMNTEAFF. V is TRBV9 and J is TRBJ1-1, with D possibly TRBD1 on 6 matching bases. In germline, CDR1 is SGDLS, CDR2 YYNGEE. This CDR3 has 14 residues. Trimming cost V 3 bases and J 0 bases, with 9 bases left between them.

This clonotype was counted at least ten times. This CDR3 reads CASSFPTSGGYEQYF. CDR3 bases: TGTGCCAGCAGCTTCCCGACTAGCGGGGGTTACGAGCAGTACTTC. J is TRBJ2-7 and V is TRBV7-8; 12 bases map to TRBD2. Germline CDR1 SGHVS, CDR2 FQNEAQ. The length of the CDR3 is 15 residues. Unmatched junction bases numbered 4, after V lost 3 bases and J lost 4 bases.

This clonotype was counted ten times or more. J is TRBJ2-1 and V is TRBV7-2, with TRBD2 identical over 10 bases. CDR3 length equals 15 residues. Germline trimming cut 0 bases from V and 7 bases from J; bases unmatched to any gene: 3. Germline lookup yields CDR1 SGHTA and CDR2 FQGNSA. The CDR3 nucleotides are TGTGCCAGCAGCTTAGCGCCAGCGGGGGGGAATGAGCAGTTCTTC. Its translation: CASSLAPAGGNEQFF.

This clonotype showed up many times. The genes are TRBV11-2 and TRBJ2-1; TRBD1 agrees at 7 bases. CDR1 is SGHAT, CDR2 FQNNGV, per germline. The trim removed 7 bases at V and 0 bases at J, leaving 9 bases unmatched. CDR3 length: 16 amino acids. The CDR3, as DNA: TGTGCCAGCACGGACAGGTGGGTTACCTCCTACAATGAGCAGTTCTTC. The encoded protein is CASTDRWVTSYNEQFF.

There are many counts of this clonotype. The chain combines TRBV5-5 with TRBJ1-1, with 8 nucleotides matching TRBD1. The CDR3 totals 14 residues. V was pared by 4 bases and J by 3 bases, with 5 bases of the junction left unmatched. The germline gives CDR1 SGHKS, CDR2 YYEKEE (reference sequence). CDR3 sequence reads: CASSPMGQDTEAFF. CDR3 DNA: TGTGCCAGCAGCCCGATGGGACAGGACACTGAAGCTTTCTTT.

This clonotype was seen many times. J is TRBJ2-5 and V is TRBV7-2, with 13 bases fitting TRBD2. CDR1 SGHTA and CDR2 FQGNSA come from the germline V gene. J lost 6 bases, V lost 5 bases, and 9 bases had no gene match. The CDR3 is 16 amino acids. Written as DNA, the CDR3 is TGTGCCAGCAGCCCAACTAGCGGGGGGGGTCGGAAGACCCAGTACTTC. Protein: CASSPTSGGGRKTQYF.

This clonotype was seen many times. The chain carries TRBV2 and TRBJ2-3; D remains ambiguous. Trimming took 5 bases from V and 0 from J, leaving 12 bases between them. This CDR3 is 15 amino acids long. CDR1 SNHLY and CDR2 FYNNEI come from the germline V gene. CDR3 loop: CASSSSGFSTDTQYF. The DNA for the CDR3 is TGTGCCAGCAGTAGCTCAGGCTTTAGCACAGATACGCAGTATTTT. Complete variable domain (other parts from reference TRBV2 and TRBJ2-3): EPEVTQTPSHQVTQMGQEVILRCVPISNHLYFYWYRQILGQKVEFLVSFYNNEISEKSEIFDDQFSVERPDGSNFTLKIRSTKLEDSAMYFCASSSSGFSTDTQYFGPGTRLTVL.

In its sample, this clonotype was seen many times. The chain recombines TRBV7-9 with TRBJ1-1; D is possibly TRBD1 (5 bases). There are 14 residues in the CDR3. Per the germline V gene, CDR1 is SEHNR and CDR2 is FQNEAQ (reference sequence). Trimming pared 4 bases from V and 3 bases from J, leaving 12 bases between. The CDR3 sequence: CASSSRPGYTEAFF. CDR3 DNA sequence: TGTGCCAGCAGCTCGAGACCAGGGTACACTGAAGCTTTCTTT.

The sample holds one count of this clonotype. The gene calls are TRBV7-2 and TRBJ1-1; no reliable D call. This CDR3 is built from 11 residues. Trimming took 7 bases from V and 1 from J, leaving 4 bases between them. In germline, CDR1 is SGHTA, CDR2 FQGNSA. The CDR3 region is CASIRNTEAFF. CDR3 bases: TGTGCCAGCATTAGGAACACTGAAGCTTTCTTT. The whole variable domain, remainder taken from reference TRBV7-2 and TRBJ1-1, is GAGVSQSPSNKVTEKGKDVELRCDPISGHTALYWYRQSLGQGLEFLIYFQGNSAPDKSGLPSDRFSAERTGGSVSTLTIQRTQQEDSAVYLCASIRNTEAFFGQGTRLTVV.

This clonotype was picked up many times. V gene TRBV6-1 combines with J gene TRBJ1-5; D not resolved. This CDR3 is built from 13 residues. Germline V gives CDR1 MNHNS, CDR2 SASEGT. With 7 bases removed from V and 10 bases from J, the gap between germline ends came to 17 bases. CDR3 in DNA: TGTGCCAGCACGCTTGTCCAATCAGCCCCCCAGCATTTT. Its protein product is CASTLVQSAPQHF.

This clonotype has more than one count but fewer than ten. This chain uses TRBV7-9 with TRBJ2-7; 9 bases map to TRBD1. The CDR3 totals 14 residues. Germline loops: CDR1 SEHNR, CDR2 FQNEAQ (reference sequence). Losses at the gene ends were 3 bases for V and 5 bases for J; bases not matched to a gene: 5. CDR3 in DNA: TGTGCCAGCAGCTTGGGGACAGGGTACAACGAGCAGTACTTC. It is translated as CASSLGTGYNEQYF. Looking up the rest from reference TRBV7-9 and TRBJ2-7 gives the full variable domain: DTGVSQNPRHKITKRGQNVTFRCDPISEHNRLYWYRQTLGQGPEFLTYFQNEAQLEKSRLLSDRFSAERPKGSFSTLEIQRTEQGDSAMYLCASSLGTGYNEQYFGPGTRLTVT.

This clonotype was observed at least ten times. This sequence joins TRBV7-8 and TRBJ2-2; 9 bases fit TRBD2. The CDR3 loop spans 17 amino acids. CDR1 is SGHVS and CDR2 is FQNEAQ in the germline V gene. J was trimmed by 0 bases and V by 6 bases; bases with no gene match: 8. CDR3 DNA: TGTGCCAGCAGTCAAGCGGGGGGCCAGACGAACACCGGGGAGCTGTTTTTT. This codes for CASSQAGGQTNTGELFF. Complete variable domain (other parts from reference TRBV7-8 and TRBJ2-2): GAGVSQSPRYKVAKRGQDVALRCDPISGHVSLFWYQQALGQGPEFLTYFQNEAQLDKSGLPSDRFFAERPEGSVSTLKIQRTQQEDSAVYLCASSQAGGQTNTGELFFGEGSRLTVL.

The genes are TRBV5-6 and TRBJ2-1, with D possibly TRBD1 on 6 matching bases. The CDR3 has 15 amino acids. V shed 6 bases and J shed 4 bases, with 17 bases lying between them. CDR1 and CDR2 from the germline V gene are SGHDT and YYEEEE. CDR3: CASNLGAVPYNEQFF. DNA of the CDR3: TGTGCCAGCAACCTGGGGGCGGTACCTTACAATGAGCAGTTCTTC.

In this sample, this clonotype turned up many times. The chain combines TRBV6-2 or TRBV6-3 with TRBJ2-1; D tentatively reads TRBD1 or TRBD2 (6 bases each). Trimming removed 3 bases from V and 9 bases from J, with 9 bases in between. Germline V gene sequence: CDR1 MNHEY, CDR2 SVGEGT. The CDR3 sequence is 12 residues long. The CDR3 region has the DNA TGTGCCAGCAGTTATTCGGGGGCTGAGCAGTTCTTC. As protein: CASSYSGAEQFF.

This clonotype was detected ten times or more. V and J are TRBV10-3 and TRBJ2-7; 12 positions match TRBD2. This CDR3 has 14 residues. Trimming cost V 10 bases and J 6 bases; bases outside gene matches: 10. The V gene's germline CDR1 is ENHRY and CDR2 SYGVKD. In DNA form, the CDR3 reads TGTGCCACCTACTCCCTGACTAGCGGGGGCGAGCAGTACTTC. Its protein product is CATYSLTSGGEQYF.

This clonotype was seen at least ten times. CDR3 amino acids: CASSSGRGALTEAFF. The CDR3 nucleotides read TGTGCCAGCAGCTCCGGACGGGGAGCGCTCACTGAAGCTTTCTTT. The chain has TRBV4-2 and TRBJ1-1; no firm D call. Trimming removed 5 bases at V and 4 bases at J, with 17 bases between. Per the germline V gene, CDR1 is LGHNA and CDR2 is YNFKEQ. The length of the CDR3 is 15 residues.

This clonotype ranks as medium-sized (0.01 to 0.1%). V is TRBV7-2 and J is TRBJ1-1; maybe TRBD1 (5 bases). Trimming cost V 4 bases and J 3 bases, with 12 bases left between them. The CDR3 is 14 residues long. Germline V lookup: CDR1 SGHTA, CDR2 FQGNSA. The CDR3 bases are TGTGCCAGCAGCTCCGGACACTGGGACACTGAAGCTTTCTTT. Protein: CASSSGHWDTEAFF.

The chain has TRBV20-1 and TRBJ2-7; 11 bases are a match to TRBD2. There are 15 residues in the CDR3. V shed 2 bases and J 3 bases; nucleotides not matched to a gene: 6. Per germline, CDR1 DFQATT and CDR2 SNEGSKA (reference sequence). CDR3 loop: CSARKLAGADYEQYF. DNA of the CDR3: TGCAGTGCTAGAAAACTAGCGGGGGCCGACTACGAGCAGTACTTC.